The present T cell receptor beta chain was sequenced within a study of PD-1 blockade in classical Hodgkin lymphoma (dated by TCRdb to the early 2020s). Some background on the complete study: Nivolumab dosing was 3 mg/kg intravenously every 2 weeks, continuing until either disease progression or unacceptable toxicity. The study used TCR beta sequencing and CyTOF to define a peripheral blood immune signature of response to PD-1 blockade in classical Hodgkin lymphoma.

Genomic DNA was extracted with the Qiagen DNeasy kit from unsorted PBMCs and from negatively selected CD4+ and CD8+ fractions. TCR beta CDR3 regions were subjected to amplification by immunoSEQ multiplex PCR with primers that anneal to V and J segments. Amplification bias was minimized using a synthetic immune receptor repertoire, and residual bias was removed computationally after sequencing. Turning to the authors' computational methods: Repertoire diversity was quantified as the Shannon entropy index using custom Python scripts. The unsorted, CD4+ and CD8+ repertoires were each analyzed separately, with the exception of combined analyses, where CD4+ and CD8+ sequences were merged in silico. Clonal expansion was defined as at least a 2-fold frequency increase after treatment relative to C1D1, with a pseudocount of 0.5 for undetected baseline clones. Singleton clones were defined as clones with 0 or 1 copy at C1D1, and non-singleton clones were defined as clones with 2 or more copies. Clones expanded in unsorted samples were assigned a CD4+, CD8+ or unknown annotation through matching of protein sequences in sorted samples from the same patient. Wilcoxon tests were applied to paired samples to test diversity changes from C1D1 to C4D1. TCRdb obtained this table from immuneACCESS and retained in-frame rearrangements with V and J assigned. These tables miss some clones; where compared with another copy, unresolved V genes account for less than half of the shortfall, and the remainder is unexplained. V, J and clone size were drawn from that table, and D and trimming were deduced from the DNA. Within this sample are around 66,000 clones, with approximately 90% of them counted one time only. The ten biggest clones cover around 16% of the sample.

Comments on this clone: This clone's antigen is unknown. Base qualities are not at hand, and no much larger clone is one base apart.

The time point label, read with the paper, signifies: cycle 1 day 1 (C1D1), immediately before nivolumab initiation. Every trial patient had relapsed after autologous stem cell transplantation, and cohorts A, B and C differed in prior brentuximab vedotin exposure. The trial cohort included 50 to 60 patients with relapsed/refractory classical Hodgkin lymphoma, and each patient had a best overall response of complete response, partial response or progressive disease. In the multi-cohort phase II CheckMate 205 trial, trial patients received single-agent nivolumab. An independent review committee assessed best overall response by applying the 2007 International Working Group response criteria. Trial PBMCs were obtained immediately prior to nivolumab initiation (C1D1) and on therapy at cycle 2 day 1 and cycle 4 day 1. Peripheral blood was collected in 8 mL Vacutainer Cell Preparation Tubes, from which PBMCs were isolated by centrifugation and then cryopreserved.

The study at large found these results: Only a single clinical trial cohort was studied, and what caused the repertoire differences, possibly disease activity or prior therapy, remained undefined. Baseline TCR diversity was reported to be lower in newly diagnosed patients than in healthy donors and to be lower still in relapsed/refractory patients. Baseline diversity similar to that of newly diagnosed patients was observed in trial patients achieving complete response, whereas significantly lower diversity was observed in partial responders and progressors. CD4+ but not CD8+ TCR diversity rose significantly by C4D1 (p=0.0027 vs p=0.16), most apparent in complete responders (p=0.02). Lower diversity was seen in patients whose nivolumab began less than 1 year after ASCT, and these patients were left out of later analyses so that immune reconstitution would not confound the results.

V is cut back by 5 bases and J by 1 base, with 9 bases in the junction unmatched. Including the terminal cysteine and phenylalanine, the CDR3 comprises 16 residues. The entry retains the CDR3 DNA only, 48 bases that are in frame from base 1. CDR1 is given as SEHNR and CDR2 as FQNEAQ, both from the germline V gene (reference sequence). Recombination joined TRBV7-9 with TRBJ2-5; TRBD2 fits 8 bases in the junction. Sequenced material: peripheral blood mononuclear cells (PBMCs), taken at baseline. The TCR was taken from a human donor with classical Hodgkin lymphoma. The CDR3 region: CASSPGGLAGQETQYF. DNA sequence: TGTGCCAGCAGCCCCGGCGGGCTAGCGGGCCAAGAGACCCAGTACTTC.